Presented here are 11 T cell receptor beta chains from one specimen sequenced in a study of blood T cell repertoires in COVID-19. TCRdb's table, derived via immunoSEQ multiplex PCR, lists solely in-frame clones and lacks some. The sample contains about 140,000 clones, 84% of which appear only once. The sequencing input was PBMCs or T cells enriched from blood (not recorded which). These receptors all stem from a man aged 35-49 years with acute COVID-19.

The chain has TRBV30 and TRBJ1-6; TRBD1 agrees at 7 bases. The germline V gene has CDR1 GTSNPN and CDR2 SVGIG (reference sequence). This CDR3 comprises 14 residues. J gave up 8 bases and V 3 bases, and 7 bases lay outside the gene matches. The CDR3: CAWRGWTGDSPLHF. The CDR3 DNA is TGTGCCTGGAGGGGCTGGACAGGAGATTCACCCCTCCACTTT.

This chain connects TRBV6-5 to TRBJ1-2, with TRBD1 matching over 7 bases. CDR1 and CDR2 (germline): MNHEY, SVGAGI. V shed 0 bases, J shed 6 bases, and the junction held 7 bases outside the gene matches. This CDR3 comprises 15 residues. The CDR3 nucleotides read TGTGCCAGCAGTTACTCGAGGACAGGCGCTAATGGCTACACCTTC. The encoded protein is CASSYSRTGANGYTF.

This clone has a handful of counts. The chain has TRBV15 and TRBJ2-2; 7 bases agree with TRBD1. V shed 2 bases and J 7 bases; nucleotides not matched to a gene: 7. Germline CDR1 reads LNHNV; CDR2 reads YYDKDF (reference sequence). This CDR3 contains 15 residues. The CDR3 bases are TGTGCCACCAGCAGAATCTCGACAGGGTACGGGGAGCTGTTTTTT. It specifies CATSRISTGYGELFF. Together with reference TRBV15 and TRBJ2-2, the CDR3 gives the full variable domain: DAMVIQNPRYQVTQFGKPVTLSCSQTLNHNVMYWYQQKSSQAPKLLFHYYDKDFNNEADTPDNFQSRRPNTSFCFLDIRSPGLGDTAMYLCATSRISTGYGELFFGEGSRLTVL.

The CDR3 is CAGGTNTDTQYF. CDR3 sequence (DNA): TGTGCCGGCGGGACGAACACAGATACGCAGTATTTT. J is TRBJ2-3 and V is TRBV7-9; maybe TRBD2 (6 bases). The CDR3 has 12 amino acids. Germline CDR1 is SEHNR and CDR2 is FQNEAQ (reference sequence). Trimming stripped 11 bases from V and 2 bases from J, with 11 bases between. Full variable domain (outside the CDR3, taken from reference TRBV7-9 and TRBJ2-3): DTGVSQNPRHKITKRGQNVTFRCDPISEHNRLYWYRQTLGQGPEFLTYFQNEAQLEKSRLLSDRFSAERPKGSFSTLEIQRTEQGDSAMYLCAGGTNTDTQYFGPGTRLTVL.

V gene TRBV30 combines with J gene TRBJ1-2; D remains ambiguous. Trimming took 1 base from V and 8 from J, leaving 17 bases between them. This CDR3 is built from 14 residues. Germline CDR1 is GTSNPN and CDR2 is SVGIG (reference sequence). The DNA for the CDR3 is TGTGCCTGGAGTGCAGCCGCGGACTCCTCGGGCTACACCTTC. Translation gives CAWSAAADSSGYTF.

CDR3 residues: CASSLLASGAYEQYF. CDR3 nucleotides: TGCGCCAGCAGCCTGCTCGCTAGCGGAGCCTACGAGCAGTACTTC. The chain uses TRBV5-1 and TRBJ2-7; 7 bases match TRBD2. J gave up 2 bases and V 4 bases, and 9 bases lay outside the gene matches. The CDR3 is 15 amino acids. Germline V gene data show CDR1 as SGHRS and CDR2 as YFSETQ.

This rearrangement joins TRBV4-3 to TRBJ1-1; 9 nucleotides match TRBD1. Trimming took 0 bases from V and 0 from J; bases not matched to a gene: 8. CDR1 is LGHNA and CDR2 is YSLEER in the germline V gene. The CDR3 sequence is 18 residues long. In nucleotides, the CDR3 is TGCGCCAGCAGCCAAGATGGGACAGGGTCGAACATGAACACTGAAGCTTTCTTT. Translated: CASSQDGTGSNMNTEAFF.

The genes are TRBV18 and TRBJ1-5; maybe TRBD1 (6 bases). The length of the CDR3 is 14 residues. The V gene's germline CDR1 is KGHSH and CDR2 LQKENI. Trimming shortened V by 1 base and J by 5 bases, and 9 bases separated the two germline ends. Here the CDR3 DNA reads TGTGCCAGCTCACCACGAGGGGGATATCAGCCCCAGCATTTT. Its protein product is CASSPRGGYQPQHF.

This clone occurred once. The chain recombines TRBV5-1 with TRBJ2-7; 8 bases fit TRBD2. CDR1 is SGHRS, CDR2 YFSETQ, per germline. After removal of 2 bases from V and 1 base from J, the junction contained 11 bases not matched to a gene. The CDR3 is made up of 17 amino acids. The CDR3 region has the DNA TGCGCCAGCAGCTTCATCCCTAGCGGGTCCCCTTCCTACGAGCAGTACTTC. Encoded protein: CASSFIPSGSPSYEQYF. The full variable domain, completed using reference TRBV5-1 and TRBJ2-7, is KAGVTQTPRYLIKTRGQQVTLSCSPISGHRSVSWYQQTPGQGLQFLFEYFSETQRNKGNFPGRFSGRQFSNSRSEMNVSTLELGDSALYLCASSFIPSGSPSYEQYFGPGTRLTVT.

The rearrangement links TRBV5-6 to TRBJ1-5, with D hard to call. This CDR3 comprises 17 residues. V shed 1 base and J shed 7 bases, with 21 bases lying between them. The germline V gene encodes CDR1 SGHDT and CDR2 YYEEEE. The CDR3 sequence: CASSLYVAGRGGQPQHF. Written as DNA, the CDR3 is TGTGCCAGCAGCTTGTATGTCGCGGGGAGAGGAGGACAGCCCCAGCATTTT.

This clone has just one count. The rearrangement joins TRBV7-2 to TRBJ1-2; possibly TRBD1 for D (6 bases). Trimming shortened V by 0 bases and J by 7 bases, and 9 bases separated the two germline ends. This CDR3 comprises 13 residues. Germline loops: CDR1 SGHTA, CDR2 FQGNSA. Here the CDR3 reads CASSLAGTSGYTF. The DNA for the CDR3 is TGTGCCAGCAGCTTAGCTGGGACATCTGGCTACACCTTC. Full variable domain (rest looked up from reference TRBV7-2 and TRBJ1-2): GAGVSQSPSNKVTEKGKDVELRCDPISGHTALYWYRQSLGQGLEFLIYFQGNSAPDKSGLPSDRFSAERTGGSVSTLTIQRTQQEDSAVYLCASSLAGTSGYTFGSGTRLTVV.